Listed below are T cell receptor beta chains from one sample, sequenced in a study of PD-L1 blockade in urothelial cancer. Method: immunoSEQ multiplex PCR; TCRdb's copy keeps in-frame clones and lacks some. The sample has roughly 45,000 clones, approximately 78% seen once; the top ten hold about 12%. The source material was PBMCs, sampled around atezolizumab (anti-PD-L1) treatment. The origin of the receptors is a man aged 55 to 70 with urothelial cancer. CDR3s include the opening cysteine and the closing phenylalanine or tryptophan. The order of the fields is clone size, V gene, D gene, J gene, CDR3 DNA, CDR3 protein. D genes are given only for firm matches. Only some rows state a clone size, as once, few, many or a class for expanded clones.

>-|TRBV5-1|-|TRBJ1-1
TGCGCCAGCAGCCCGGGACACGCGGACACTGAAGCTTTCTTT
CASSPGHADTEAFF
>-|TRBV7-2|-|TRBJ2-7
TGTGCCAGCAGCTCAGCTTTGACAGGTCTTCACTACGAGCAGTACTTC
CASSSALTGLHYEQYF
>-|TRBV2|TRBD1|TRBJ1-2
TGTGCCAGCAGCCGAAGTGGACAGGGGAGCCTTGGCTACACCTTC
CASSRSGQGSLGYTF
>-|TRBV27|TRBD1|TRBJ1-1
TGTGCCAGCAGTCCCTGGGCAGGGGGCGACACTGAAGCTTTCTTT
CASSPWAGGDTEAFF
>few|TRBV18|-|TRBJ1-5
TGTGCCAGCTCACCAGCGGGGGATAGCAATCAGCCCCAGCATTTT
CASSPAGDSNQPQHF
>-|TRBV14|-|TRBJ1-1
TGTGCCAGCAGCCAAGATGTCTACACTGAAGCTTTCTTT
CASSQDVYTEAFF
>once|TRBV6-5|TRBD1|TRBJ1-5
TGTGCCAGCAGACAGGGGGATCAGCCCCAGCATTTT
CASRQGDQPQHF
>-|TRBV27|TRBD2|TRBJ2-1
TGTGCCAGCAGTTTCGTAGCGGGAGATTGGAATGAGCAGTTCTTC
CASSFVAGDWNEQFF
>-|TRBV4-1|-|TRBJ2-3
TGCGCCAGCAGCCAAGATGGTCAGGGCCATCCAGATACGCAGTATTTT
CASSQDGQGHPDTQYF
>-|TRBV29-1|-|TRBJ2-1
TGCAGCGTTGAAGACGGACTCCTTTTTGGCAATGAGCAGTTCTTC
CSVEDGLLFGNEQFF
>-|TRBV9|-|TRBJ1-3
TGTGCCAGCAGCGCGACCGACTCCTCTGGAAACACCATATATTTT
CASSATDSSGNTIYF
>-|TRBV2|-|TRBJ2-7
TGTGCCAGCATCCAGGGGAAAGGAGGCGAGCAGTACTTC
CASIQGKGGEQYF
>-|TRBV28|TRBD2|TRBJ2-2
TGTGCCAGCAGTTTACCCTGGACTAGTCTCACCGGGGAGCTGTTTTTT
CASSLPWTSLTGELFF
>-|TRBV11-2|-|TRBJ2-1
TGTGCCAGCAGCTTAGATGTCAGGGGGGCGGATGAGCAGTTCTTC
CASSLDVRGADEQFF
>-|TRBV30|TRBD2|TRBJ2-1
TGTGCCTGGAGTGTCGGAGCGGGAGGCAATGAGCAGTTCTTC
CAWSVGAGGNEQFF
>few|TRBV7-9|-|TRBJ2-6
TGTGCCAGCAGCCCCACTGGGGCCAACGTCCTGACTTTC
CASSPTGANVLTF
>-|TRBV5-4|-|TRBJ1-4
TGTGCCAGCAGCTCAGGCCACAGGTCCGCTAATGAAAAACTGTTTTTT
CASSSGHRSANEKLFF
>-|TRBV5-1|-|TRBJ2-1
TGCGCCAGCAGCACAGTACTGGGAGGCGGCAATGAGCAGTTCTTC
CASSTVLGGGNEQFF
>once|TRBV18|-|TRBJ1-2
TGTGCCAGCTCACCCAATGGGGAGTATGGCTACACCTTC
CASSPNGEYGYTF
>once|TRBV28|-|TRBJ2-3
TGTGCCAGCAGTTCGGCGGGGATTGAGGGTACGCAGTATTTT
CASSSAGIEGTQYF
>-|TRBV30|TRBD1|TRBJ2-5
TGTGCCTGGAGTGTTTCAGGGGGCGTAGAGACCCAGTACTTC
CAWSVSGGVETQYF
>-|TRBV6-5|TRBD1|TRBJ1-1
TGTGCCAGCAGTTTACGAACAGGGGTAGAGGGGACTGAAGCTTTCTTT
CASSLRTGVEGTEAFF
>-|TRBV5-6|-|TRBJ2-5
TGTGCCAGCAGCACAAGACAGGCAATACAAGAGACCCAGTACTTC
CASSTRQAIQETQYF
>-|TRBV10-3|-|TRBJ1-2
TGTGCCATCAGTCCAGGGCATGGCTACACCTTC
CAISPGHGYTF
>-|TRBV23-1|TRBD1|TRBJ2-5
TGCGCCAGCAGTCAATTTCCGGGACAGTCTGGGAAGACCCAGTACTTC
CASSQFPGQSGKTQYF
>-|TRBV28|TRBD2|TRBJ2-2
TGTGCCAGCAGAGAACTAGCGGGAGGGTCCCAAACCGGGGAGCTGTTTTTT
CASRELAGGSQTGELFF
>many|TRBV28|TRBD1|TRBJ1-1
TGTGCCAGCAGTTTTCTGGGACAGGTTGAAGCTTTCTTT
CASSFLGQVEAFF
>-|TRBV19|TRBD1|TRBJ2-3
TGTGCCAGTAGTGCGACAGGGGGAGGCACAGATACGCAGTATTTT
CASSATGGGTDTQYF
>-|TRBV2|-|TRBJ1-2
TGTGCCAGCAGTGGTCAGGGGAAGGGCTACACCTTC
CASSGQGKGYTF
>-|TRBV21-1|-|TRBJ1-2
TGTGCCAGCAGCAAATCGAGTGACGGGGACACCTTC
CASSKSSDGDTF
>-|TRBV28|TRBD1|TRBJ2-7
TGTGCCAGCAGTTTATCCATCGACAGGGGGCAACTACTCTACGAGCAGTACTTC
CASSLSIDRGQLLYEQYF
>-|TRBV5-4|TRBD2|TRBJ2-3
TGTGCCAGCAGCCGGATGGGGTTAGCGGGAGATACGCAGTATTTT
CASSRMGLAGDTQYF
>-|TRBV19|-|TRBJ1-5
TGTGCCAGTAGTATGGAGTGGTGGCAGCCCCAGCATTTT
CASSMEWWQPQHF
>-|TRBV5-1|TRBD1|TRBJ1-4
TGCGCCAGCAGCTTGGCCGCCGGGACAGGTGGAGAAAAACTGTTTTTT
CASSLAAGTGGEKLFF
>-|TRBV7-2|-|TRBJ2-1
TGTGCCAGCAGCCCTGGGGGGAGAGCAAATGAGCAGTTCTTC
CASSPGGRANEQFF
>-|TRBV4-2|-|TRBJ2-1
TGTGCCAGCAGCCCAGAGGGAGGGGGAGGGTTTGAGCAGTTCTTC
CASSPEGGGGFEQFF
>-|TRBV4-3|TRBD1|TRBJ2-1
TGCGCCAGCAGCCAAGTCACAGGGGCGGTCAATGAGCAGTTCTTC
CASSQVTGAVNEQFF
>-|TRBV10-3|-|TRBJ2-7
TGTGCCACTACCGACACGCTCTACTCCTACGAGCAGTACTTC
CATTDTLYSYEQYF
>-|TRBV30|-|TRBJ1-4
TGTGCCTGGTCAGACATTACAACTAATGAAAAACTGTTTTTT
CAWSDITTNEKLFF
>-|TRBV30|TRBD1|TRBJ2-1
TGTGCCTTCGAACAGGGGGCGGGCTACAATGAGCAGTTCTTC
CAFEQGAGYNEQFF
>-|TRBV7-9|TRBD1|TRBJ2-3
TGTGCCAGCAGCTTAGGGACAGGGGCGCAGTATTTT
CASSLGTGAQYF
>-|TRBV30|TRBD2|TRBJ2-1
TGTGCCTGGAGACAGCTAGCGGGAGACAATGAGCAGTTCTTC
CAWRQLAGDNEQFF
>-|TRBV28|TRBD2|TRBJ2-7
TGTGCCAGCAGGCTAGCGGGAGCCGAGCAGTACTTC
CASRLAGAEQYF
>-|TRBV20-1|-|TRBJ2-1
TGCAGGGCAAGCGGGCGAAATGAGCAGTTCTTC
CRASGRNEQFF
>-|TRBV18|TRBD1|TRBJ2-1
TGTGCCAGCTCATTACAGGGGAATGAGCAGTTCTTC
CASSLQGNEQFF
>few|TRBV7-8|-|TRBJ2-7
TGTGCCAGCAGCTTAGAGTACTGGGCCGAGCAGTACTTC
CASSLEYWAEQYF
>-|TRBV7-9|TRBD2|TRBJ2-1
TGTGCCAGCAGCAGAGCGGGGGCTAACAATGAGCAGTTCTTC
CASSRAGANNEQFF
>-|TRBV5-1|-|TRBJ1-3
TGCGCCAGCAGCTTGACCCCTACAGACCGCTCTGGAAACACCATATATTTT
CASSLTPTDRSGNTIYF
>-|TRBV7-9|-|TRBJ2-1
TGTGCCAGCAGCTTACCGACGGGGGAGCAGTTCTTC
CASSLPTGEQFF
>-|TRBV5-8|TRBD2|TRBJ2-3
TGTGCCAGCAGCTTGGGACTAGCGGGGGGGCCAACAGATACGCAGTATTTT
CASSLGLAGGPTDTQYF
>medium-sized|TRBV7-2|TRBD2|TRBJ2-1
TGTGCCAGCAGCCGCGAGGTCGGACTAGCGGGAAATAACTACAATGAGCAGTTCTTC
CASSREVGLAGNNYNEQFF
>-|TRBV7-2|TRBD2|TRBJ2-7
TGTGCCAGCAGCCCCATTGGGCTAGCGGGATCATACGAGCAGTACTTC
CASSPIGLAGSYEQYF
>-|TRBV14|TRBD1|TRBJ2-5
TGTGCCAGCAGCCGAGCAGAGGGGGCGTGGAGGGAGACCCAGTACTTC
CASSRAEGAWRETQYF
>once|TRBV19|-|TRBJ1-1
TGTGCCAGTACCCCGGAGGGCATTAACACTGAAGCTTTCTTT
CASTPEGINTEAFF
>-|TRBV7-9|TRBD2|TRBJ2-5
TGTGCCAGCAGACTTCACGATCAGCGGGGTGAGGTAGAGACCCAGTACTTC
CASRLHDQRGEVETQYF
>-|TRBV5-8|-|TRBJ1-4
TGTGCCAGCAGCATCGGGACTGACATGTTGGGCGCTTCTGAAAAACTGTTTTTT
CASSIGTDMLGASEKLFF
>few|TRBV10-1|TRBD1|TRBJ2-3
TGCGCCAGCAGTGAGTCGACGGGACAGCTCACAGATACGCAGTATTTT
CASSESTGQLTDTQYF